Sequencing of this TCR beta chain was carried out in a study of OX40 agonist ivuxolimab in advanced cancers. The wider study: Head and neck, renal cell, melanoma or hepatocellular carcinoma were the cancers that dose-escalation patients had.

Study-level findings and limits: CD4+ and CD8+ T cells in blood underwent clonal expansion by week 6 at 0.1 to 3.0 mg/kg.

Profiling relied on immunoSEQ multiplex PCR, and the TCRdb table lists in-frame clones only, not all of them. The sample lists approximately 58,000 clones; approximately 83% were seen once. Notes on this clone: The antigen is undetermined.

Exclusion of a patient followed from autoimmune disease history or systemic immunosuppression. V lost 0 bases to trimming and J lost 7 bases, with 10 bases between them. Germline CDR1 and CDR2: LGHNA and YSLEER. There are 14 residues in the CDR3. This rearrangement joins TRBV4-3 to TRBJ2-4; D might be TRBD2 (6 bases). The TCR originated in an adult with an advanced solid tumor such as melanoma, head and neck, liver or kidney cancer. The sample in question was CD4+ or CD8+ T cells sorted from blood, obtained in a trial of the OX40 agonist ivuxolimab. The CDR3 sequence: CASSQDPGRNIQYF. The CDR3 region has the DNA TGCGCCAGCAGCCAAGACCCAGGGAGGAACATTCAGTACTTC.